Listed below are T cell receptor beta chains from one sample, sequenced in a study of blood T cell repertoires in COVID-19. The assay was immunoSEQ multiplex PCR, and TCRdb's table has in-frame clones only and misses some. The table lists more than 100,000 clones, almost 90% of them singletons, with roughly 0.94% in the top ten. The source material was peripheral blood. These TCRs come from a woman in her forties or fifties with active or convalescent COVID-19. The CDR3 runs from the conserved cysteine through the conserved F or W. The D gene is left open where the match is weak. Part of the rows lack a size; the others show once, few, many or a class for expanded clones.

TRBV29-1,.,.,TRBJ1-1,TGCAGCGTTGTTCAGGGATGGACTGAAGCTTTCTTT,CSVVQGWTEAFF
TRBV11-3,TRBD1,.,TRBJ2-7,TGTGCCAGCAGCTTAGGGGGACAGGCACCCTACGAGCAGTACTTC,CASSLGGQAPYEQYF
TRBV27,TRBD1,.,TRBJ2-5,TGTGCCAGCAGGACAGGGGGGTCACGGGAGACCCAGTACTTC,CASRTGGSRETQYF
TRBV6-2/TRBV6-3,TRBD1,.,TRBJ2-7,TGTGCCAGCAGCCCCGTTGGGGAGCAGGGGGTTGTCCACGAGCAGTACTTC,CASSPVGEQGVVHEQYF
TRBV12-3/TRBV12-4,.,.,TRBJ1-2,TGTGCCAGCAGTTTCCCCCCTTCCTATGGCTACACCTTC,CASSFPPSYGYTF
TRBV6-5,.,.,TRBJ2-7,TGTGCCAGCAGTTACTCCGGGAGAGGGGCTTACGAGCAGTACTTC,CASSYSGRGAYEQYF
TRBV5-6,TRBD1,.,TRBJ2-1,TGTGCCAGCAGCTTTCGACAGGGCTCCTACAATGAGCAGTTCTTC,CASSFRQGSYNEQFF
TRBV28,.,.,TRBJ1-2,TGTGCCAGCAGTTTGGAGTCTTCCGGCTACACCTTC,CASSLESSGYTF
TRBV4-1,TRBD1,.,TRBJ1-2,TGCGCCAGCAGCCACCCCGGGACAGGGGATTATGGCTACACCTTC,CASSHPGTGDYGYTF
TRBV6-5,.,once,TRBJ2-2,TGTGCCAGCAGTCCCTCGGGGTCCGGGGAGCTGTTTTTT,CASSPSGSGELFF
TRBV18,TRBD1,few,TRBJ2-7,TGTGCCAGCTCGCCCGGGACAGACTACGAGCAGTACTTC,CASSPGTDYEQYF
TRBV6-1,TRBD1,.,TRBJ1-2,TGTGCCAGCAGTGAAGACAGGGGATCGGTCGGTGGCTACACCTTC,CASSEDRGSVGGYTF
TRBV19,.,.,TRBJ2-6,TGTGCCAGTAGGGGGACACGTGGGACTGGGGCCAACGTCCTGACTTTC,CASRGTRGTGANVLTF
TRBV9,TRBD1,once,TRBJ1-6,TGTGCCAGCTCACCGACGGACAGGGAAGGGTCACCCCTCCACTTT,CASSPTDREGSPLHF
TRBV5-6,TRBD2,.,TRBJ2-5,TGTGCCAGCAGCATTAGCGGGAGGGGGTGGGCGAGCCAAGAGACCCAGTACTTC,CASSISGRGWASQETQYF
TRBV28,.,once,TRBJ1-5,TGTGCCAGCAGTCTATGGACTTATTATAGCAATCAGCCCCAGCATTTT,CASSLWTYYSNQPQHF
TRBV7-8,.,once,TRBJ2-5,TGTGCCAGCAGCTCCAGCGGACCGGACCCCCAGTACTTC,CASSSSGPDPQYF
TRBV12-5,TRBD1,.,TRBJ1-1,TGTGCTAGTGGTTTGGTACGGTACCCCGGGACAGGGGTGACTGAAGCTTTCTTT,CASGLVRYPGTGVTEAFF
TRBV7-3,.,.,TRBJ2-7,TGTGCCAGCAGCCCTCTGGCGGGCTCCTACGAGCAGTACTTC,CASSPLAGSYEQYF
TRBV13,.,.,TRBJ2-3,TGTGCCAGCAGCCTAAGTACCCCGGGGACAGATACGCAGTATTTT,CASSLSTPGTDTQYF
TRBV2,TRBD1,few,TRBJ1-2,TGTGCCAGCAGTGGGGACAGTGACTATGGCTACACCTTC,CASSGDSDYGYTF
TRBV19,.,.,TRBJ2-6,TGTGCCAGTAGTCGGTCGGCGGGATCTGGGGCCAACGTCCTGACTTTC,CASSRSAGSGANVLTF
TRBV27,TRBD2,.,TRBJ2-7,TGTGCCAGCAGTTTCCTAGCGGGAGGCGGGTACGAGCAGTACTTC,CASSFLAGGGYEQYF
TRBV4-1,TRBD2,.,TRBJ2-3,TGCGCCAGCAGCCAAAAGGGACTAGCGGGAGATACGCAGTATTTT,CASSQKGLAGDTQYF
TRBV7-6,TRBD1,once,TRBJ2-5,TGTGCCAGCAGCACACAGACAGGGGCGCTAGAGACCCAGTACTTC,CASSTQTGALETQYF
TRBV6-6,TRBD1,.,TRBJ2-4,TGTGCCAGCAGTTCAATGACAGGGGGCAAAAACATTCAGTACTTC,CASSSMTGGKNIQYF
TRBV5-6,.,.,TRBJ1-2,TGTGCCAGCAGCCAACAGGTCTATGGCTACACCTTC,CASSQQVYGYTF
TRBV18,TRBD2,.,TRBJ2-1,TGTGCCAGCTCACCACGGAGTCTAGCGGGACCCTACAATGAGCAGTTCTTC,CASSPRSLAGPYNEQFF
TRBV25-1,TRBD1,.,TRBJ2-3,TGTGCCAGCAGTGACCGGGACAGTACATATGTTAACACAGATACGCAGTATTTT,CASSDRDSTYVNTDTQYF
TRBV6-5,TRBD1,.,TRBJ2-7,TGTGCCAGCAGTTTCCGACAGGGGCCTCCCTACGAGCAGTACTTC,CASSFRQGPPYEQYF
TRBV2,TRBD1,.,TRBJ2-7,TGTGCCAGCAGTTTCGGGACAGCAAACTACGAGCAGTACTTC,CASSFGTANYEQYF
TRBV28,TRBD2,.,TRBJ2-1,TGTGCCAGCAGTTTAGTTGGCGGGAGGGCCTTCAATGAGCAGTTCTTC,CASSLVGGRAFNEQFF
TRBV6-5,.,.,TRBJ1-2,TGTGCCAGCAGCTCTTTGACAGGAAACTATGGCTACACCTTC,CASSSLTGNYGYTF
TRBV5-1,.,.,TRBJ2-7,TGCGCCAGCAGCTTTGAACAGGGCTACGAGCAGTACTTC,CASSFEQGYEQYF
TRBV28,TRBD1,.,TRBJ1-6,TGTGCCAGCAGTTCCGGGACAGGGAAGTATAATTCACCCCTCCACTTT,CASSSGTGKYNSPLHF
TRBV13,.,once,TRBJ2-2,TGTGCCAGCAGCTTGGGCAGCAAGGTCACCGGGGAGCTGTTTTTT,CASSLGSKVTGELFF
TRBV6-5,.,.,TRBJ1-1,TGTGCCAGCAGTTCCCTTAGCACTGAAGCTTTCTTT,CASSSLSTEAFF
TRBV28,TRBD1,.,TRBJ2-4,TGTGCCAGCAGTGAGGGGGCGGCCAAAAACATTCAGTACTTC,CASSEGAAKNIQYF
TRBV5-8,.,few,TRBJ2-1,TGTGCCAGCAGCTTGGCACGGTACAATGAGCAGTTCTTC,CASSLARYNEQFF
TRBV7-2,TRBD2,few,TRBJ2-2,TGTGCCAGCAGCTTAATTGGACTAGGAGACCCCGGGGAGCTGTTTTTT,CASSLIGLGDPGELFF
TRBV28,TRBD1,.,TRBJ2-2,TGTGCCAGCAGCCGCCTTACAGGGGGGCGAGCCGGGGAGCTGTTTTTT,CASSRLTGGRAGELFF
TRBV24-1,.,.,TRBJ1-2,TGTGCCACCAGTGACTCGTCTATCTATGGCTACACCTTC,CATSDSSIYGYTF
TRBV27,.,.,TRBJ2-3,TGTGCCAGCAGTCCCGAGGGGATAGCGGCCCCCACAGATACGCAGTATTTT,CASSPEGIAAPTDTQYF
TRBV21-1,.,.,TRBJ2-2,TGTGCCAGCTCCCACGGGACAGACATAAGCGCGAACACCGGGGAGCTGTTTTTT,CASSHGTDISANTGELFF
TRBV7-2,TRBD2,.,TRBJ2-3,TGTGCCAGCAGCACGACTAGCGGGGATACGCAGTATTTT,CASSTTSGDTQYF
TRBV10-3,.,.,TRBJ2-7,TGTGCCATCAGTGAGTCGACAGGCTCCTACGAGCAGTACTTC,CAISESTGSYEQYF
TRBV19,.,.,TRBJ2-5,TGTGCCAGTAGTATTTCCCTACCGGGAGAGACCCAGTACTTC,CASSISLPGETQYF
TRBV7-2,TRBD2,.,TRBJ2-1,TGTGCCAGCAGCTTAGATGCTAGCGGGCACAATGAGCAGTTCTTC,CASSLDASGHNEQFF
TRBV7-2,.,.,TRBJ2-1,TGTGCCAGCAGCGTAACTAGCTCCTACAATGAGCAGTTCTTC,CASSVTSSYNEQFF
TRBV30,.,.,TRBJ1-5,TGTGCCTGGAGTTCTCCGGCGGGGGGTCTCAATCAGCCCCAGCATTTT,CAWSSPAGGLNQPQHF
TRBV18,.,.,TRBJ2-1,TGTGCCAGCTCACCAGAACTGGGAAGCGGTCCCTACAATGAGCAGTTCTTC,CASSPELGSGPYNEQFF
TRBV5-5,.,.,TRBJ1-5,TGTGCCAGCGAGCAGGGCGCGAGGTACGGGCAGCCCCAGCATTTT,CASEQGARYGQPQHF
TRBV9,TRBD1,.,TRBJ1-4,TGTGCCAGCAGCTCTACAGGGGACAGCCTAAACGAAAAACTGTTTTTT,CASSSTGDSLNEKLFF
TRBV12-3/TRBV12-4,TRBD1,.,TRBJ2-7,TGTGCCAGCCGACAGGGGGCCTACGAGCAGTACTTC,CASRQGAYEQYF
TRBV20-1,.,.,TRBJ2-7,TGCAGTGCTAGACGGGATTACGAGCAGTACTTC,CSARRDYEQYF
TRBV12-3/TRBV12-4,.,.,TRBJ1-2,TGTGCCAGCAGTAACGGGACAAACTATGGCTACACCTTC,CASSNGTNYGYTF
TRBV28,.,.,TRBJ2-7,TGTGCCAGCGGACTCTCCTACGAGCAGTACTTC,CASGLSYEQYF